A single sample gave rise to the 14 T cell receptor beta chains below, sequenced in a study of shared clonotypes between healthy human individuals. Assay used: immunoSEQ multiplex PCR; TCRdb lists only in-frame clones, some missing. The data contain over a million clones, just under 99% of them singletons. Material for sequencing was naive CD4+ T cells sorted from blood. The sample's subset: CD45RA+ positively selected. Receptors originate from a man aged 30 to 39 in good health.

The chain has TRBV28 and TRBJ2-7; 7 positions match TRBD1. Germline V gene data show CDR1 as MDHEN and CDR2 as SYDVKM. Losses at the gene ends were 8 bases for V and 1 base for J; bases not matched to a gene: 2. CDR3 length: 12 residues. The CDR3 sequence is CASGDSSYEQYF. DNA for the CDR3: TGTGCCAGCGGGGACAGTTCCTACGAGCAGTACTTC.

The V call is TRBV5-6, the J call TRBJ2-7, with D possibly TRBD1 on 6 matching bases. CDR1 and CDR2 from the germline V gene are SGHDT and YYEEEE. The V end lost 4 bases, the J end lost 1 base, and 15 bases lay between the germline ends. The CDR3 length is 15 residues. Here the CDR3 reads CASSVGWQGSYEQYF. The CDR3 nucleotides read TGTGCCAGCAGCGTTGGGTGGCAGGGGTCCTACGAGCAGTACTTC.

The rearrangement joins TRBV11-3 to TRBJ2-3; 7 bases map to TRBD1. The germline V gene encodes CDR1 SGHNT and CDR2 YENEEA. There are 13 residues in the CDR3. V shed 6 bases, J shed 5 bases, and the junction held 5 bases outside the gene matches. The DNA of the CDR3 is TGTGCCAGCAGAAATGACAGGGAAGATACGCAGTATTTT. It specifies CASRNDREDTQYF. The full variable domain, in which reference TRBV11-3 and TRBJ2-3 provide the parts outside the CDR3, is EAGVVQSPRYKIIEKKQPVAFWCNPISGHNTLYWYLQNLGQGPELLIRYENEEAVDDSQLPKDRFSAERLKGVDSTLKIQPAELGDSAVYLCASRNDREDTQYFGPGTRLTVL.

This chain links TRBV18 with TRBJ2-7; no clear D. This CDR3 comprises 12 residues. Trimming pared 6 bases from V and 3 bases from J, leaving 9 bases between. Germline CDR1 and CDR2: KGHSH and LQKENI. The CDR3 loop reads CASSLTLYEQYF. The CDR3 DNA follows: TGTGCCAGCTCCTTGACCCTCTACGAGCAGTACTTC. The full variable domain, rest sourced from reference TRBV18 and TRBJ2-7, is NAGVMQNPRHLVRRRGQEARLRCSPMKGHSHVYWYRQLPEEGLKFMVYLQKENIIDESGMPKERFSAEFPKEGPSILRIQQVVRGDSAAYFCASSLTLYEQYFGPGTRLTVT.

CDR3 sequence (DNA): TGTGCCAGCAGCTTGGTATTCGGGACAGGTTACTCTGGAAACACCATATATTTT. Protein sequence: CASSLVFGTGYSGNTIYF. The chain couples TRBV5-4 to TRBJ1-3, with 8 positions matching TRBD1. Trimming removed 0 bases from V and 0 bases from J; junction bases left unmatched: 8. Germline V gene data show CDR1 as SGHNT and CDR2 as YYREEE (reference sequence). This CDR3 region has 18 residues.

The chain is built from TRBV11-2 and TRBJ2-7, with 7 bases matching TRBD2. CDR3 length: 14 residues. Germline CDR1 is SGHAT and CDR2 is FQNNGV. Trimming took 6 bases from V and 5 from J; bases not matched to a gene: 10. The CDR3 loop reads CASRALAVGHEQYF. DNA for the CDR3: TGTGCCAGCAGAGCCCTAGCGGTCGGGCACGAGCAGTACTTC.

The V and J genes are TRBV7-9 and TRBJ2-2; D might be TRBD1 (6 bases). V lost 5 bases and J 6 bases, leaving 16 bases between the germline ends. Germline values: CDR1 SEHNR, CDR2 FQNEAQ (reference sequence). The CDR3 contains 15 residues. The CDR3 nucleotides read TGTGCCAGCAGCCCCAGGGGAATAGGCTCCGGGGAGCTGTTTTTT. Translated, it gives CASSPRGIGSGELFF.

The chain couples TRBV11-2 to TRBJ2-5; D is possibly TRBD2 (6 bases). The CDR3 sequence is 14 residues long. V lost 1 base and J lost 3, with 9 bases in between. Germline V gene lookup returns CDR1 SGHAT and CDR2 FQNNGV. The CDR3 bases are TGTGCCAGCAGCTTAGTCGGGGAGGAAGAGACCCAGTACTTC. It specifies CASSLVGEEETQYF.

CDR3 protein: CASSEIFWGSGANVLTF. The CDR3 DNA is TGTGCCAGCAGTGAAATCTTTTGGGGGTCTGGGGCCAACGTCCTGACTTTC. This chain uses TRBV6-1 with TRBJ2-6; D tentatively fits TRBD1 or TRBD2 (5 bases each). The CDR3 is 17 residues long. Trimming removed 2 bases at V and 1 base at J, with 12 bases between. Germline V gives CDR1 MNHNS, CDR2 SASEGT.

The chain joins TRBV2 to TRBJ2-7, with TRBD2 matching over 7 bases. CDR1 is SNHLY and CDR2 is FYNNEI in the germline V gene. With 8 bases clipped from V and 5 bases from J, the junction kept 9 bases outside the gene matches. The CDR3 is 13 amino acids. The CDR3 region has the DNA TGTGCCAGCGGGGTACGACTAGCCGACGAGCAGTACTTC. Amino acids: CASGVRLADEQYF. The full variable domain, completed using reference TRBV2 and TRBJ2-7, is EPEVTQTPSHQVTQMGQEVILRCVPISNHLYFYWYRQILGQKVEFLVSFYNNEISEKSEIFDDQFSVERPDGSNFTLKIRSTKLEDSAMYFCASGVRLADEQYFGPGTRLTVT.

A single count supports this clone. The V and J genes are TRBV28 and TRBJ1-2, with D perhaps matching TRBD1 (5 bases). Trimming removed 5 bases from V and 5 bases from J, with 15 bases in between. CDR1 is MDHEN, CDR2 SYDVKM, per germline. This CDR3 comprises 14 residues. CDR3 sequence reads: CASSPLRVEYGYTF. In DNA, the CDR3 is TGTGCCAGCAGTCCCCTCAGGGTAGAGTATGGCTACACCTTC.

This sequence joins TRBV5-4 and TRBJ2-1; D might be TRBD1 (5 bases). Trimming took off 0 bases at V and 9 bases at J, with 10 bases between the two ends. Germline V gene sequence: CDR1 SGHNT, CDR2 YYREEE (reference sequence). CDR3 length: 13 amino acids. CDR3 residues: CASSLGEGVEQFF. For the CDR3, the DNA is TGTGCCAGCAGCTTGGGGGAAGGGGTTGAGCAGTTCTTC.

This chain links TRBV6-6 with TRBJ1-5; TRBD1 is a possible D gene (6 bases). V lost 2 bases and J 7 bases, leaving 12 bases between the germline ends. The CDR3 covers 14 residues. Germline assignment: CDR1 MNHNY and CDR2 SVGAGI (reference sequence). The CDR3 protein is CASSYLRGGQPQHF. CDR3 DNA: TGTGCCAGCAGTTACCTCAGGGGTGGCCAGCCCCAGCATTTT.

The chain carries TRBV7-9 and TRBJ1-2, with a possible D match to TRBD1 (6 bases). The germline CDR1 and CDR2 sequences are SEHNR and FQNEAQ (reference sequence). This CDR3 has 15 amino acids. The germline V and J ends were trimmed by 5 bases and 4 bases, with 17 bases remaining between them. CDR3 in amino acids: CASSASGQDSYGYTF. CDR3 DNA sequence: TGTGCCAGCAGCGCCAGTGGTCAGGACAGCTATGGCTACACCTTC. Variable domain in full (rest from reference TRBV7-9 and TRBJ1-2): DTGVSQNPRHKITKRGQNVTFRCDPISEHNRLYWYRQTLGQGPEFLTYFQNEAQLEKSRLLSDRFSAERPKGSFSTLEIQRTEQGDSAMYLCASSASGQDSYGYTFGSGTRLTVV.